A selection of T cell receptor beta chains follows, all from one sample in a study of T cell responses to AZD1222 COVID-19 vaccine. Measured with immunoSEQ multiplex PCR; TCRdb has only the in-frame clones, and not every one. The profile shows approximately 140,000 clones, about 92% of them singletons. The specimen comprised peripheral blood, sampled on day 0 of AZD1222 vaccination. The origin of the receptors is an adult in good health. Each CDR3 is given with its conserved first and last residue. A D gene is named only where the DNA matches it firmly. Clone size, where shown, is once, few, many, or a class for clones that have expanded.

clone size	J gene	D gene	V gene	CDR3 protein	CDR3 DNA
-	TRBJ1-6	TRBD1	TRBV7-2	CASSLFGTAQGLPLHF	TGTGCCAGCAGCTTATTTGGGACAGCCCAAGGTCTACCCCTCCACTTT
-	TRBJ1-6	TRBD1	TRBV18	CASSPGDRGSSPLHF	TGTGCCAGCTCACCCGGGGACAGGGGGTCTTCACCCCTCCACTTT
-	TRBJ1-1	TRBD1	TRBV19	CASGRDRVTEAFF	TGTGCCAGTGGTCGGGACAGGGTCACTGAAGCTTTCTTT
-	TRBJ1-1	-	TRBV7-6	CASSLDGGPEAFF	TGTGCCAGCAGCTTAGATGGAGGACCTGAAGCTTTCTTT
-	TRBJ1-1	TRBD1	TRBV18	CASSPAGQGRMNTEAFF	TGTGCCAGCTCACCTGCGGGACAGGGGCGCATGAACACTGAAGCTTTCTTT
-	TRBJ1-4	-	TRBV7-9	CASSQGTTNEKLFF	TGTGCCAGCAGCCAGGGTACGACTAATGAAAAACTGTTTTTT
-	TRBJ2-7	TRBD1	TRBV5-6	CASSLQGGLLKQYF	TGTGCCAGCAGCTTACAGGGGGGCCTACTGAAGCAGTACTTC
-	TRBJ1-1	TRBD1	TRBV7-9	CASSAGGSTEALF	TGTGCCAGCAGCGCAGGGGGTAGCACTGAAGCCCTCTTT
-	TRBJ1-1	-	TRBV5-1	CASSFDSRSTEAFF	TGCGCCAGCAGCTTCGACTCTAGGAGCACTGAAGCTTTCTTT
-	TRBJ1-1	-	TRBV5-1	CASSMGGRDTEAFF	TGCGCCAGCAGCATGGGTGGCAGGGACACTGAAGCTTTCTTT
once	TRBJ1-2	-	TRBV6-1	CASSEERGWYGYTF	TGTGCCAGCAGTGAAGAGAGGGGTTGGTATGGCTACACCTTC
-	TRBJ1-2	-	TRBV6-5	CASSTLPPSYGYTF	TGTGCCAGCAGTACGCTTCCCCCTAGCTATGGCTACACCTTC
-	TRBJ1-1	TRBD1	TRBV5-4	CASSAGTGGTEAFF	TGTGCCAGCAGCGCAGGGACAGGGGGCACTGAAGCTTTCTTT
once	TRBJ1-1	TRBD1	TRBV5-4	CASRPAGGRPEAFF	TGTGCCAGCAGGCCGGCAGGGGGCAGACCTGAAGCTTTCTTT
-	TRBJ1-1	TRBD1	TRBV4-1	CASSSQGAGGTEAFF	TGCGCCAGCAGCTCACAGGGGGCAGGCGGCACTGAAGCTTTCTTT
-	TRBJ1-3	-	TRBV5-4	CASSPDREGHTIYF	TGTGCCAGCAGCCCGGATCGGGAAGGCCACACCATATATTTT
-	TRBJ2-7	TRBD2	TRBV6-6	CASSRTSGGASYEQYF	TGTGCCAGCAGTAGGACTAGCGGGGGGGCCTCCTACGAGCAGTACTTC
once	TRBJ1-6	TRBD1	TRBV18	CASSQTGQGAGSPLHF	TGTGCCAGCTCACAAACCGGACAGGGGGCTGGATCACCCCTCCACTTT
-	TRBJ1-1	-	TRBV18	CASHGQLNTEAFF	TGTGCCAGTCACGGGCAGCTGAACACTGAAGCTTTCTTT
-	TRBJ1-1	TRBD1	TRBV19	CATRTGGTGTEAFF	TGTGCCACCCGGACAGGGGGCACGGGCACTGAAGCTTTCTTT
-	TRBJ1-2	-	TRBV2	CASKEGNPSNYGYTF	TGTGCCAGTAAAGAGGGTAATCCATCTAACTATGGCTACACCTTC
-	TRBJ1-2	-	TRBV19	CASSTLTGFRYGYTF	TGTGCCAGTAGTACCCTCACAGGGTTCCGCTATGGCTACACCTTC
few	TRBJ2-5	-	TRBV5-1	CASSPGGQETQYF	TGCGCCAGCAGTCCTGGGGGGCAAGAGACCCAGTACTTC
-	TRBJ2-4	TRBD2	TRBV9	CASSAPGGRPQGNIQYF	TGTGCCAGCAGCGCCCCTGGCGGGAGGCCTCAAGGAAACATTCAGTACTTC
-	TRBJ1-2	-	TRBV4-1	CASSQDSASNYGYTF	TGCGCCAGCAGCCAAGACAGCGCCTCTAACTATGGCTACACCTTC
few	TRBJ2-7	TRBD1	TRBV18	CASSPRTGASYEQYF	TGTGCCAGCTCACCACGGACAGGGGCGTCCTACGAGCAGTACTTC